This T cell receptor (beta chain) was observed in a study of Graves' ophthalmopathy and Graves' hyperthyroidism. In germline, CDR1 is LNHDA, CDR2 SQIVND (reference sequence). V lost 8 bases and J 3 bases, leaving 14 bases between the germline ends. This CDR3 comprises 14 residues. The diagnostic workup employed clinical symptoms, serum thyroxine, TRAb, thyroid ultrasound and orbital computed tomography. RNA transcripts were the template, and TCR beta CDR3 regions were amplified from them. In the first round, RT-PCR was carried out with HTBI primers, and a multiplex PCR formed the second round. TCRdb re-analysed the multiplex PCR reads in MiXCR, keeping a single row per CDR3 protein. The repertoire has around 470,000 distinct CDR3 sequences, roughly 14% of them found once; the top ten carry approximately 9.8%. This clonotype was observed a handful of times.

The rearrangement links TRBV19 to TRBJ1-5; D unresolved. Sequencing was performed on blood. The clonotype originates from a woman aged 25 to 39 with Graves' ophthalmopathy. In DNA, the CDR3 is TGTGCCAGTTCGGGGTTGAGTTCCAATCAGCCCCAGCATTTT. Its translation: CASSGLSSNQPQHF. Together with reference TRBV19 and TRBJ1-5, the CDR3 gives the full variable domain: DGGITQSPKYLFRKEGQNVTLSCEQNLNHDAMYWYRQDPGQGLRLIYYSQIVNDFQKGDIAEGYSVSREKKESFPLTVTSAQKNPTAFYLCASSGLSSNQPQHFGDGTRLSIL.